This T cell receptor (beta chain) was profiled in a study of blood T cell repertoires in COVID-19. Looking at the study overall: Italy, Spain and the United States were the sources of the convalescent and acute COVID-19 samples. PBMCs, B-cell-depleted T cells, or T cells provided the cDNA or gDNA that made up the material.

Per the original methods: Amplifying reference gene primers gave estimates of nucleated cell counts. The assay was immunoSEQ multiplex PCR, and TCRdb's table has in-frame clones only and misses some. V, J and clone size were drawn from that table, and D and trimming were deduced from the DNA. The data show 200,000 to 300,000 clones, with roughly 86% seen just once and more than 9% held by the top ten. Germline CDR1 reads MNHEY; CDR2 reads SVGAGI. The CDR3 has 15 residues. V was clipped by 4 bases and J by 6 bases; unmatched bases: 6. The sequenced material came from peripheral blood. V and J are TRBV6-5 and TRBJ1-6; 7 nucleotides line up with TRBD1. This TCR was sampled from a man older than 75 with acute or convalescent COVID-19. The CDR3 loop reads CASSFSTGSNSPLHF. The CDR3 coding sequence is TGTGCCAGCAGTTTCTCGACAGGGAGTAATTCACCCCTCCACTTT.